This T cell receptor beta chain was profiled in a study of cytomegalovirus exposure and HLA in healthy donors. Germline lookup yields CDR1 SGHRS and CDR2 YFSETQ. Trimming removed 5 bases at V and 4 bases at J, with 24 bases between. There are 17 residues in the CDR3. PCR amplification relied on 60 Vbeta primers (plus 13 Jbeta primers). The protocol was immunoSEQ multiplex PCR, while the TCRdb copy is restricted to in-frame clones and leaves out a portion. Of 160,000 or so clones in the sample, roughly 78% were seen once. General study findings and limits: Researchers left out some V segments, among them TRBV6-2 and TRBV6-3, as indistinguishable.

This clone has more than one count but fewer than ten. What it recognizes is unknown. The sample consisted of PBMCs. This clonotype originated in a woman aged 40 to 50 in good health and CMV-seronegative. The gene calls are TRBV5-1 and TRBJ1-1; possible D gene TRBD1, 5 bases. CDR3 sequence: CASSLQPFREDGTEAFF. The CDR3 nucleotides read TGCGCCAGCAGTCTCCAGCCCTTCAGGGAGGACGGCACTGAAGCTTTCTTT.